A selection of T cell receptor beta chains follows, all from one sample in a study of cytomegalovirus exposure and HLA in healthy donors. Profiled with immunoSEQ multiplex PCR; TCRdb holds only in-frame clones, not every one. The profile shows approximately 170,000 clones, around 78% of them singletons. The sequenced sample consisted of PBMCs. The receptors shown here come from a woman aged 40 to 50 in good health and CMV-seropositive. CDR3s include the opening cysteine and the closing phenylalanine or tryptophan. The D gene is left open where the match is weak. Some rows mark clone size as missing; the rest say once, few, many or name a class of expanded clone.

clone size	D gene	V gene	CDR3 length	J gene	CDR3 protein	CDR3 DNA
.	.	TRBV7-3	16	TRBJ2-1	CASSLRAGASRDEQFF	TGTGCCAGCAGCTTAAGGGCGGGGGCCTCTCGGGATGAGCAGTTCTTC
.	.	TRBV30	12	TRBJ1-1	CAWKGIDTEAFF	TGTGCCTGGAAGGGGATAGACACTGAAGCTTTCTTT
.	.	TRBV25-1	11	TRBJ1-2	CASGSPGRYTF	TGTGCCAGCGGAAGCCCAGGGCGATACACCTTC
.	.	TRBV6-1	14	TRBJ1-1	CASRRSLGRDEAFF	TGTGCCAGCAGGCGGTCGTTAGGCAGGGATGAAGCTTTCTTT
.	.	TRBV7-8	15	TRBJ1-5	CASSPREFSNQPQHF	TGTGCCAGCAGCCCAAGAGAGTTTAGCAATCAGCCCCAGCATTTT
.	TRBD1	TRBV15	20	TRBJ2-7	CATSRDLSSRGTVRGDEQYF	TGTGCCACCAGCAGAGATCTTAGCTCGAGGGGGACAGTAAGAGGCGACGAGCAGTACTTC
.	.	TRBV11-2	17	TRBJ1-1	CASERGRALNPNTEAFF	TGTGCGAGCGAGCGCGGCAGGGCCCTGAATCCGAACACTGAAGCTTTCTTT
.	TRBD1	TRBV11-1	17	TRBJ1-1	CASSSSRDRSSVLGAFF	TGTGCCAGCAGCTCGTCCCGGGACAGGTCTTCGGTCCTGGGAGCTTTCTTT
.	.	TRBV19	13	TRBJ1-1	CASKVTGPTEAFF	TGTGCCAGCAAGGTAACAGGGCCCACTGAAGCTTTCTTT
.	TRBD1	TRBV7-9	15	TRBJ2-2	CASSRGTGVTGELFF	TGTGCCAGCAGCCGAGGGACAGGGGTCACCGGGGAGCTGTTTTTT
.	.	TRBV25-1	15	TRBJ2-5	CASTPSVSFQETQYF	TGTGCCAGCACCCCGTCCGTTAGTTTCCAAGAGACCCAGTACTTC
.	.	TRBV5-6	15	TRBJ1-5	CASSFWGGSGQPQHF	TGTGCCAGCAGCTTTTGGGGAGGGTCCGGACAGCCCCAGCATTTT
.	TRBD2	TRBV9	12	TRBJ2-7	CASGGGAYEQYF	TGTGCCAGCGGCGGGGGGGCCTACGAGCAGTACTTC
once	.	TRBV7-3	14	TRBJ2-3	CASSFDRYTDTQYF	TGTGCCAGCAGCTTCGACAGGTACACAGATACGCAGTATTTT
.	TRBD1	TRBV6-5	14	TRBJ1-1	CASKEDRGYTEAFF	TGTGCCAGCAAAGAGGACAGGGGGTATACTGAAGCTTTCTTT
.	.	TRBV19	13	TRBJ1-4	CASSGVPNEKLFF	TGTGCCAGCTCCGGGGTCCCTAATGAAAAACTGTTTTTT
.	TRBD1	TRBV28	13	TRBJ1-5	CASRPGGVQPQHF	TGTGCCAGCAGGCCAGGGGGTGTTCAGCCCCAGCATTTT
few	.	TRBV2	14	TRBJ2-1	CASSPPGSYNEQFF	TGTGCCAGCAGTCCCCCGGGCTCCTACAATGAGCAGTTCTTC
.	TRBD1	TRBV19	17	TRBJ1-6	CASSIRSGTGLSSPLHF	TGTGCCAGTAGTATTAGATCCGGGACAGGTCTTTCTTCACCCCTCCACTTT
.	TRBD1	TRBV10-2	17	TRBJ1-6	CASSEPIVTGIGSTLHF	TGCGCCAGCAGTGAGCCAATTGTGACAGGGATTGGTTCAACCCTCCACTTT
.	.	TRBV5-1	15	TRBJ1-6	CASSPSGEWGSPLHF	TGCGCCAGCAGCCCGTCAGGGGAGTGGGGATCACCCCTCCACTTT
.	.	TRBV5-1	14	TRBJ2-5	CASSLSSRVETQYF	TGCGCCAGCAGCTTGTCGTCCAGGGTGGAGACCCAGTACTTC
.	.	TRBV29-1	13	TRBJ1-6	CSVVEGGNSPLHF	TGCAGCGTTGTGGAGGGTGGGAATTCACCCCTCCACTTT
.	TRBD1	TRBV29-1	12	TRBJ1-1	CSVRTGTEEAFF	TGCAGCGTGCGAACCGGGACAGAGGAAGCTTTCTTT
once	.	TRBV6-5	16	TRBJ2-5	CASSYSRLNPQETQYF	TGTGCCAGCAGTTACTCGCGATTAAACCCACAGGAGACCCAGTACTTC
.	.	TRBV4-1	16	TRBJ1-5	CASSQGFNRENQPQHF	TGCGCCAGCAGCCAAGGATTCAACAGAGAAAATCAGCCCCAGCATTTT
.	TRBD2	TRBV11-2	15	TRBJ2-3	CASSLQTSGGYTQYF	TGTGCCAGCAGCCTGCAGACTAGCGGGGGGTATACGCAGTATTTT
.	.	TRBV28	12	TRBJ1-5	CASSLAVAPQHF	TGTGCCAGCAGTTTAGCAGTCGCGCCCCAGCATTTT
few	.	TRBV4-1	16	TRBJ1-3	CASSQGTGPSGNTIYF	TGCGCCAGCAGCCAAGGAACAGGGCCCTCTGGAAACACCATATATTTT